The T cell receptor beta chain under discussion was sequenced for a study of shared clonotypes between healthy human individuals (TCRdb year 2020). About the investigation overall: The cohort included three men and a couple of women between 18 and 49 years of age. Blood TCR repertoires of about 5 healthy adults were deeply sequenced to estimate repertoire size and the extent of clonotype sharing between individuals. Different laboratories and diverse techniques were used to prepare libraries and sequence TCR repertoires, to increase sequencing depth and limit assay-specific biases. For each donor, CD4 naive and CD4 memory were each run on three plates, CD8 naive on two plates, and CD8 memory on one plate. Per donor, leukapheresis produced somewhere between about 0.94 and 9.5 billion PBMCs. Study-wide conclusions, independent of this receptor: Based on pairwise subsampling, the degree of clonotype sharing among donors was expected to be affected by sequencing depth. Clonotypes shared by all four sorted-subset donors showed higher generation probabilities than non-shared clonotypes. Incomplete sequencing was indicated by rarefaction of sorted-subset datasets, despite the large sequencing depth. Sampling was restricted to blood, and TCR repertoires in tissue are likely to differ from TCR repertoires in blood. Naive subsets generally had larger estimated clonotype richness than memory subsets did. Because the study included a small number of donors, the genetic and exposure-history diversity represented was limited. Across a handful of donors, around 5.4% of naive CD4, roughly 3.8% of naive CD8, roughly 2.3% of memory CD4, and roughly 0.4% of memory CD8 clonotypes were shared.

Using the deep immunoSEQ assay, TCR CDR3 regions were amplified from genomic DNA by multiplex PCR. Extracted genomic DNA from each cell subset was distributed evenly across all wells of several immunoSEQ 96-well plates, and each plate was treated as a replicate. Each replicate PCR for sorted subsets received roughly 0.2 ug genomic DNA, equal to roughly 29,000 T cell genomes. Purified libraries were measured with a Qubit 3.0 fluorometer, size-checked on a Bioanalyzer 2100, and measured again with the KAPA Library Quantification kit. Every immunoSEQ 96-well plate was sequenced on a separate single-read 150-cycle Illumina NextSeq 550 flow cell. Per the source publication's procedure: Because the immunoSEQ output held only junctional sequences and lacked quality scores, the filtering could not match the filtering applied to full-length reads. To assign V/J genes and CDR3, sequences were annotated using PyIR, a Python wrapper for IgBLAST v1.9, with IMGT germline references. Reads with weak V/J assignments (E-value above 1e-6), missing CDR3, stop codons, out-of-frame junctions, or ambiguous translated residues were removed. A V3J clonotype was defined by an identical inferred V gene, J gene, and CDR3 amino acid sequence. Percentage overlap between repertoires was calculated by dividing the number of shared unique clonotypes by the size of the smaller repertoire. Repertoire richness was assessed with RTK rarefaction, the Chao1 estimator, and Recon v2.1 estimates of unobserved clonotypes. Generation probabilities for all TCRbeta clonotypes obtained by the gDNA method from a few donors were computed using OLGA. TCRdb limited this immuneACCESS table to in-frame rearrangements with V and J called. A share of clones is missing; checked studies link under half to unresolved V genes, and the rest is unexplained. The V and J calls and clone size were taken over from that table, and D and trimming were inferred from the DNA. The sample table contains approximately 600,000 clones; only one count was recorded for about 95% of them. The leading ten clones occupy 0.095% to 0.14% of the sample.

CD8 naive samples were CD45RO-negative cells positively selected for CCR7, giving a CD45RA+CCR7+ population that excluded TemRA cells. Donors were healthy HIV-negative adults with no recently reported acute infections or vaccinations. All donors were Caucasian adults living in Nashville, Tennessee, USA. Blood was obtained by leukapheresis, after which PBMCs were separated by Ficoll-Histopaque density gradient centrifugation and cryopreserved in liquid nitrogen vapor phase. Analytical flow cytometry was used to check the purity and quantity of every magnetically sorted T cell population. Each sorted fraction had its genomic DNA isolated and then quantified by UV absorbance on a Nanodrop 2000c. In regard to this clone: The antigen this receptor binds is unknown. Base quality data are lacking; no much larger clone is found one base away.

The clonotype was recovered from a woman aged 25 to 39 in good health. Sequenced input: naive CD8+ T cells sorted from blood. The sample's cell subset or site label, in plain terms: CD45RA+CCR7+.

The CDR3 loop reads CAISELAGAINEQFF. In nucleotides, the sequence is TGTGCCATCAGTGAACTAGCGGGAGCTATCAATGAGCAGTTCTTC. The chain was built from TRBV10-3 and TRBJ2-1, and TRBD2 matches 11 of the central bases. The germline V gene provides CDR1 ENHRY and CDR2 SYGVKD. At the junction V is shortened by 3 bases and J by 6 bases; bases outside the gene matches: 4. Measured from the cysteine to the phenylalanine, the CDR3 is 15 residues long. Kept here is only the CDR3 DNA, which spans 45 bases and is read in frame from base 1.